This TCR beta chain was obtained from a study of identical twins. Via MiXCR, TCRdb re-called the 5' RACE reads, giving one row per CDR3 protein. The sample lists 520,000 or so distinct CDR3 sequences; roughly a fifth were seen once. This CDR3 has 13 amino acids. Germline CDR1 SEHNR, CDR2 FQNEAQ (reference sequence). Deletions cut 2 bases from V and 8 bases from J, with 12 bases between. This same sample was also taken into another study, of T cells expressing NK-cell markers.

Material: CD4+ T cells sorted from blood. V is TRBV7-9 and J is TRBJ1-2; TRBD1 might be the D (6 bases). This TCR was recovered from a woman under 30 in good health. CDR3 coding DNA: TGTGCCAGCAGCTTACATCCGGACAGAGGCTACACCTTC. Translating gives CASSLHPDRGYTF.